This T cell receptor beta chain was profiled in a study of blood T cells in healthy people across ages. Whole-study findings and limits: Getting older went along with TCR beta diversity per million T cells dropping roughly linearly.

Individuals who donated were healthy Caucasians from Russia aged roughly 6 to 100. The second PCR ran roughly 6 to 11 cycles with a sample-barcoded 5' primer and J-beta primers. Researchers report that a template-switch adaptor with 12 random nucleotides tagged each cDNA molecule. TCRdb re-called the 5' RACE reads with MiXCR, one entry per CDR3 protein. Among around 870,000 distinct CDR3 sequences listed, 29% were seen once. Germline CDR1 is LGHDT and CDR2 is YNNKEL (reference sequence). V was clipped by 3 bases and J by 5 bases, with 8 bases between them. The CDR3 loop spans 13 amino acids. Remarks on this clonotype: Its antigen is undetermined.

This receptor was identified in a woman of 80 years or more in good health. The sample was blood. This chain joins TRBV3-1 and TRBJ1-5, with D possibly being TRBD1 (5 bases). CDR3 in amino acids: CASSHLGDQPQHF. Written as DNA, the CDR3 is TGTGCCAGCAGCCATTTAGGGGATCAGCCCCAGCATTTT.